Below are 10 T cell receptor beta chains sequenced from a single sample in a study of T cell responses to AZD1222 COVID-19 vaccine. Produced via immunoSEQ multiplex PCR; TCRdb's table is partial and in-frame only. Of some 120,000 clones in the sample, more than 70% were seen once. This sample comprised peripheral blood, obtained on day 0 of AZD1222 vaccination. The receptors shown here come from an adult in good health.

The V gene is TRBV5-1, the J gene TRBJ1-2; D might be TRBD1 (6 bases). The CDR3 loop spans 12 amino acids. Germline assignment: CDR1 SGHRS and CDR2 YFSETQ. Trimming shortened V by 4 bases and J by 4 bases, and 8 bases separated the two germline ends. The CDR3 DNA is TGCGCCAGCAGCCCGGACAGCTATGGCTACACCTTC. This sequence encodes CASSPDSYGYTF. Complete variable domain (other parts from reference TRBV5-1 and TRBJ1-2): KAGVTQTPRYLIKTRGQQVTLSCSPISGHRSVSWYQQTPGQGLQFLFEYFSETQRNKGNFPGRFSGRQFSNSRSEMNVSTLELGDSALYLCASSPDSYGYTFGSGTRLTVV.

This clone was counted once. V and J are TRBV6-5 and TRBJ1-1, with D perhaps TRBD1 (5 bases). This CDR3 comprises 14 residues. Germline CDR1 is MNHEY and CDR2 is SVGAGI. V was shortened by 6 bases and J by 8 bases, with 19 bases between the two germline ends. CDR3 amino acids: CASRLGGIGAEAFF. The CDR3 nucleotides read TGTGCCAGCAGATTGGGGGGGATAGGGGCCGAAGCTTTCTTT.

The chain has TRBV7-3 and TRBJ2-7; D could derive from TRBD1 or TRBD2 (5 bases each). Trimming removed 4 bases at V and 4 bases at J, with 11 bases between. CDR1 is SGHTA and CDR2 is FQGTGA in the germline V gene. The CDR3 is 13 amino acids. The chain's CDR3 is CASSSNWGYEQYF. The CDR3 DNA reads TGTGCCAGCAGCTCGAACTGGGGGTACGAGCAGTACTTC.

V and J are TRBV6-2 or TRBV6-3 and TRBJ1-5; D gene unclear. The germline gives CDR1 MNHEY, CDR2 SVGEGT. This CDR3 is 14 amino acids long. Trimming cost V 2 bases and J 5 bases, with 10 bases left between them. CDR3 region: CASSYIGVDQPQHF. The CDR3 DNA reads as TGTGCCAGCAGTTACATTGGGGTTGATCAGCCCCAGCATTTT.

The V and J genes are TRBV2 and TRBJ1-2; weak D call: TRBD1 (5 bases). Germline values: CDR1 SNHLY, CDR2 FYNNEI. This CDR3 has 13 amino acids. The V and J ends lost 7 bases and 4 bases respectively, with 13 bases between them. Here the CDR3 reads CASTGSAIYGYTF. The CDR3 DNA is TGTGCCAGCACAGGGTCTGCGATCTATGGCTACACCTTC. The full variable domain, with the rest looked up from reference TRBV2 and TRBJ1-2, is EPEVTQTPSHQVTQMGQEVILRCVPISNHLYFYWYRQILGQKVEFLVSFYNNEISEKSEIFDDQFSVERPDGSNFTLKIRSTKLEDSAMYFCASTGSAIYGYTFGSGTRLTVV.

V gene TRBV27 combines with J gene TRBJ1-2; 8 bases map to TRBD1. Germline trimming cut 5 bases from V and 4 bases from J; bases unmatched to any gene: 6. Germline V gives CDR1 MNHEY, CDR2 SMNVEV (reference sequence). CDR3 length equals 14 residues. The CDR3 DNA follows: TGTGCCAGCAGTCTCGCCGGGACAGGCTATGGCTACACCTTC. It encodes CASSLAGTGYGYTF.

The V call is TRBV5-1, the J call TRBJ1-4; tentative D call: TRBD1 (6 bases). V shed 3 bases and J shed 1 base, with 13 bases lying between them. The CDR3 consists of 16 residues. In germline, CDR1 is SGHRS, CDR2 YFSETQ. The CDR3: CASSWRGAQTNEKLFF. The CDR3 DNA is TGCGCCAGCAGCTGGAGGGGGGCTCAAACTAATGAAAAACTGTTTTTT.

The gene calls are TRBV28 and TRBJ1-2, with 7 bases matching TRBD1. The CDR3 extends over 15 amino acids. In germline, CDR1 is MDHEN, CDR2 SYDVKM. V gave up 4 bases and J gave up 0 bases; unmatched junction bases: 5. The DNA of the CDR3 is TGTGCCAGCAGTTCCCCGACAGGGCCTAACTATGGCTACACCTTC. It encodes CASSSPTGPNYGYTF.

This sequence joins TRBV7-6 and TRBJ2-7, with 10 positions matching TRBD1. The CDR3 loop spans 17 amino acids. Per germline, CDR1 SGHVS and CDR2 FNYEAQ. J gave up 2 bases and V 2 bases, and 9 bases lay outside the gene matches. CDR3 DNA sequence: TGTGCCAGCAGCTTACAACCCACGGGACAGGGGACCTACGAGCAGTACTTC. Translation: CASSLQPTGQGTYEQYF.

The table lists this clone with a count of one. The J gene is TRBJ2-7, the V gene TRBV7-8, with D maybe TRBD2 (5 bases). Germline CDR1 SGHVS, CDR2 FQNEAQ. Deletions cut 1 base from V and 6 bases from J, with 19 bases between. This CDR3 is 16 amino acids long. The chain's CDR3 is CASSLEAPTRSREQYF. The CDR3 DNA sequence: TGTGCCAGCAGCTTAGAGGCCCCCACTAGAAGTCGCGAGCAGTACTTC. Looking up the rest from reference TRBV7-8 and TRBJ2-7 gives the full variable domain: GAGVSQSPRYKVAKRGQDVALRCDPISGHVSLFWYQQALGQGPEFLTYFQNEAQLDKSGLPSDRFFAERPEGSVSTLKIQRTQQEDSAVYLCASSLEAPTRSREQYFGPGTRLTVT.